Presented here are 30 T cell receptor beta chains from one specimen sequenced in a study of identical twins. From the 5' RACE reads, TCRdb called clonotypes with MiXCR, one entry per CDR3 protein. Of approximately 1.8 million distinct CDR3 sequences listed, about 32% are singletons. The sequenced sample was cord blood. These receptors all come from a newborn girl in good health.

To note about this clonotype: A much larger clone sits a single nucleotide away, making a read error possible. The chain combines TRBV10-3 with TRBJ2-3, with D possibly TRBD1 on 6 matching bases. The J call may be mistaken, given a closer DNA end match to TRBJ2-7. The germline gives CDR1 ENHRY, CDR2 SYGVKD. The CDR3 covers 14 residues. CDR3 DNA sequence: TGTGCCATCAGGATAGCTGACAGGCACAATGAGCAGTACTTC. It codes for CAIRIADRHNEQYF.

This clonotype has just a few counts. CDR3 region: CSGDSVGYEQYF. The CDR3 DNA sequence: TGCAGTGGCGACAGCGTGGGCTACGAGCAGTACTTC. The chain recombines TRBV20-1 with TRBJ2-5; D may be TRBD1 (5 bases). The DNA end lines up better with TRBJ2-7; the J call may be wrong. There are 12 residues in the CDR3. Looked up from germline, CDR1 is DFQATT and CDR2 is SNEGSKA (reference sequence).

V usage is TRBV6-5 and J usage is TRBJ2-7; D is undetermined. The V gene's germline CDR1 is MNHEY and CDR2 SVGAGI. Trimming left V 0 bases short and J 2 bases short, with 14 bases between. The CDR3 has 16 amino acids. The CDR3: CASSYSANSWAYEQYF. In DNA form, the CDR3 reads TGTGCCAGCAGTTACTCGGCCAATAGTTGGGCCTACGAGCAGTACTTC.

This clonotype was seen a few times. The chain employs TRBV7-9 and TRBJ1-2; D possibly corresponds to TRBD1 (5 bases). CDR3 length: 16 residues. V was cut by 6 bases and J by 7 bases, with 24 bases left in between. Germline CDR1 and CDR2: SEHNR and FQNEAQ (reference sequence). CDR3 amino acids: CASRSSAPGAGLGYTF. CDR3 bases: TGTGCCAGCAGGTCCTCAGCTCCCGGGGCAGGTCTTGGCTACACCTTC. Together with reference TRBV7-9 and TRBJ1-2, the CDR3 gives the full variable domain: DTGVSQNPRHKITKRGQNVTFRCDPISEHNRLYWYRQTLGQGPEFLTYFQNEAQLEKSRLLSDRFSAERPKGSFSTLEIQRTEQGDSAMYLCASRSSAPGAGLGYTFGSGTRLTVV.

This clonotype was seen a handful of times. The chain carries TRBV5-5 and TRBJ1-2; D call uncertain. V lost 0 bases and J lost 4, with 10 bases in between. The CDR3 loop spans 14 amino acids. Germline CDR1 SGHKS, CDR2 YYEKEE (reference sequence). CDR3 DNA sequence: TGTGCCAGCAGCTTGGCCCCGGAGGTCTATGGCTACACCTTC. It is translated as CASSLAPEVYGYTF.

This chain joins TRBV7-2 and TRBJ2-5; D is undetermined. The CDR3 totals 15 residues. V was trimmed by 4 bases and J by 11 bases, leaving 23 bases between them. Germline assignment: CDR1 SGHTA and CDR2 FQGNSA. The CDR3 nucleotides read TGTGCCAGCAGCTCCGGAGAGAGGCTCTACAATGAGCAGTACTTC. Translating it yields CASSSGERLYNEQYF.

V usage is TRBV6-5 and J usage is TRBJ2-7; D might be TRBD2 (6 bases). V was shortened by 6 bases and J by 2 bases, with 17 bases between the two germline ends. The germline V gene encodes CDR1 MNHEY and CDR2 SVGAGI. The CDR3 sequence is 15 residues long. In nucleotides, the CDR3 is TGTGCCAGCAGCCTAATGGCGGGGCATCCCTACGAGCAGTACTTC. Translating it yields CASSLMAGHPYEQYF.

CDR3 residues: CSRGRAPREAQYF. Written as DNA, the CDR3 is TGCAGTAGAGGGAGAGCCCCCCGGGAGGCCCAGTACTTC. The V and J genes are TRBV20-1 and TRBJ2-4; TRBD2 matches at 7 bases. CDR1 is DFQATT, CDR2 SNEGSKA, per germline (reference sequence). With V trimmed by 8 bases and J by 13 bases, 17 bases remained unmatched. The CDR3 extends over 13 amino acids.

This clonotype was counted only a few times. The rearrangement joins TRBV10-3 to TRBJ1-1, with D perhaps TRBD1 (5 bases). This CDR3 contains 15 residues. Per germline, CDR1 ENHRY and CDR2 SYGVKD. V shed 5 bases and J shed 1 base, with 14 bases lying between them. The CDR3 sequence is CAISKAGARNTEAFF. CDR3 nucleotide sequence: TGTGCCATCAGTAAAGCCGGGGCCCGGAACACTGAAGCTTTCTTT.

The CDR3 loop reads CASSLPRLLSTDTQYF. CDR3 nucleotide sequence: TGTGCCAGCAGTTTACCGCGACTGCTTAGCACAGATACGCAGTATTTT. This sequence joins TRBV28 and TRBJ2-3; D gene unclear. Germline V gene data show CDR1 as MDHEN and CDR2 as SYDVKM. The CDR3 sequence is 16 residues long. V gave up 2 bases and J gave up 0 bases, with 12 bases separating them.

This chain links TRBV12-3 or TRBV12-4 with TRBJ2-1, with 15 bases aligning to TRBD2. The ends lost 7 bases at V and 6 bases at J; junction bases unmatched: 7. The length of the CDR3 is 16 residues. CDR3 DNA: TGTGCCAGCACTCTCCGGACTAGCGGGAGGGGCAATGAGCAGTTCTTC. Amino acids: CASTLRTSGRGNEQFF.

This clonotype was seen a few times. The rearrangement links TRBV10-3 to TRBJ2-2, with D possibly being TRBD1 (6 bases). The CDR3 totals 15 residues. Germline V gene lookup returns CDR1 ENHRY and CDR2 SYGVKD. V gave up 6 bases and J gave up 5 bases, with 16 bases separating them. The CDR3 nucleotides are TGTGCCATCAGGAGGGGGACCCAACAGACCGGGGAGCTGTTTTTT. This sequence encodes CAIRRGTQQTGELFF.

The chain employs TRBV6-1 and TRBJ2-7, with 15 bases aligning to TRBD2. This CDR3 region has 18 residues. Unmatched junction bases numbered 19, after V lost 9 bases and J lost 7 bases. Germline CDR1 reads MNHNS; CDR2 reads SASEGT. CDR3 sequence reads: CARGTSGRPSPSYNEQYF. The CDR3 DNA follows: TGTGCCAGGGGGACTAGCGGGAGGCCCTCCCCCTCCTACAATGAGCAGTACTTC.

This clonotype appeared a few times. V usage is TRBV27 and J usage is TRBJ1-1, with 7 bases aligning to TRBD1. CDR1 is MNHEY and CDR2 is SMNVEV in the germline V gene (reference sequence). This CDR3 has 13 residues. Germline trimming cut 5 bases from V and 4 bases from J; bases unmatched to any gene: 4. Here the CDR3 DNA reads TGTGCCAGCAGTCGTTACAGGGGCACTGAAGCTTTCTTT. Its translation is CASSRYRGTEAFF.

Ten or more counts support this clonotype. CDR3: CASRRDSTKNIQYF. In DNA, the CDR3 is TGTGCCAGCAGAAGGGACTCAACCAAAAACATTCAGTACTTC. The chain recombines TRBV11-1 with TRBJ2-4, with D perhaps matching TRBD2 (6 bases). V was clipped by 6 bases and J by 2 bases, with 11 bases between them. From germline, CDR1 is SGHAT and CDR2 FQDESV (reference sequence). The CDR3 is made up of 14 amino acids.

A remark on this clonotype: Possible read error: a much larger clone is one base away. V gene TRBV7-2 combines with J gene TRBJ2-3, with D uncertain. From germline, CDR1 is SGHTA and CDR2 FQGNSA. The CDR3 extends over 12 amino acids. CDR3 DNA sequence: TGTGCCGGCAGGTCAAAAACAGATACGCAGTATTTT. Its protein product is CAGRSKTDTQYF.

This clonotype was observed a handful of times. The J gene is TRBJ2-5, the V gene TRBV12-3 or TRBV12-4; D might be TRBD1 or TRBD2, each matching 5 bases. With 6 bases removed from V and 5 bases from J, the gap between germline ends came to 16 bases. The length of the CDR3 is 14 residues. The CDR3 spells CASSPGRKVETQYF. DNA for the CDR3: TGTGCCAGCAGCCCGGGACGGAAGGTGGAGACCCAGTACTTC.

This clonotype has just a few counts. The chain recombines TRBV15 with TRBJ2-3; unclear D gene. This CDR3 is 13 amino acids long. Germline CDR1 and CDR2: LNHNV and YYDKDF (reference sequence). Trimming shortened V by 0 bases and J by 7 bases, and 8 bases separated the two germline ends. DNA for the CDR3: TGTGCCACCAGCAGAGATGTCGCAAATACGCAGTATTTT. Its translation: CATSRDVANTQYF.

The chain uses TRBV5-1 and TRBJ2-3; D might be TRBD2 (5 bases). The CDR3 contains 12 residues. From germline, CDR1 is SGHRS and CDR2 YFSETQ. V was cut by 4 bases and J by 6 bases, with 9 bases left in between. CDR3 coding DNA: TGCGCCAGCAGCCAACCTAGCGATACGCAGTATTTT. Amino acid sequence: CASSQPSDTQYF. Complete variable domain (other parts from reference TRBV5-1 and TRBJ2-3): KAGVTQTPRYLIKTRGQQVTLSCSPISGHRSVSWYQQTPGQGLQFLFEYFSETQRNKGNFPGRFSGRQFSNSRSEMNVSTLELGDSALYLCASSQPSDTQYFGPGTRLTVL.

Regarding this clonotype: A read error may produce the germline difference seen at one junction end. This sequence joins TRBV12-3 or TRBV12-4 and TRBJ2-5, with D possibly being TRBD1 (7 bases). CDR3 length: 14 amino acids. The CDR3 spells CASSFSGGQGTQYF. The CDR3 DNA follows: TGTGCCAGCAGTTTCTCAGGGGGGCAAGGGACCCAGTACTTC.

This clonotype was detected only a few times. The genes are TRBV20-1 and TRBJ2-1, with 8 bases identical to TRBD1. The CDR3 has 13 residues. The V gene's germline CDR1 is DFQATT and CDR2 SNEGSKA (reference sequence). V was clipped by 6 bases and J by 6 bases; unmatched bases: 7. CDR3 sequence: CSATTGERNEQFF. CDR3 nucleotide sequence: TGCAGTGCCACGACAGGGGAGCGCAATGAGCAGTTCTTC.

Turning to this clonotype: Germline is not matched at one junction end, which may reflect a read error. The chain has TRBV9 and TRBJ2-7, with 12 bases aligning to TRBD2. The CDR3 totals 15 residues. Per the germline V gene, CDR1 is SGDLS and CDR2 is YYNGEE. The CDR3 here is CTSSPGLAGPYEQYF. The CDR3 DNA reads TGTACCAGCAGCCCCGGACTAGCGGGACCCTACGAGCAGTACTTC.

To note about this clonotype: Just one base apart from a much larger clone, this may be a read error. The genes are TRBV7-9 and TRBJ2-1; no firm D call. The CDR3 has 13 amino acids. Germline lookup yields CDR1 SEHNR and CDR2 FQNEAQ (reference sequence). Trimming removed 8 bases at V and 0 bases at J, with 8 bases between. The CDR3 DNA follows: TGTGCCAGCGGCACTCTCTCCTACAATGAGCAGTTCTTC. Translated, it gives CASGTLSYNEQFF.

The CDR3 nucleotides read TGCAGTGCAGCGGGAGGCTACAATGAGCAGTTCTTC. Translating gives CSAAGGYNEQFF. The chain uses TRBV20-1 and TRBJ2-1; 9 bases fit TRBD2. After removal of 6 bases from V and 3 bases from J, the junction contained 0 bases not matched to a gene. CDR1 DFQATT and CDR2 SNEGSKA come from the germline V gene (reference sequence). This CDR3 contains 12 residues.

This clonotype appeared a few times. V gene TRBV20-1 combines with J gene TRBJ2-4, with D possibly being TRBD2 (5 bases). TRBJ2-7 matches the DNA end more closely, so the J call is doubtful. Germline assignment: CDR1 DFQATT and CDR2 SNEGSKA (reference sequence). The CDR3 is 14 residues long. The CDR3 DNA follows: TGCAGTGCTACTAGGGCTAGCCTATTCTCCGAGCAGTACTTC. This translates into CSATRASLFSEQYF.

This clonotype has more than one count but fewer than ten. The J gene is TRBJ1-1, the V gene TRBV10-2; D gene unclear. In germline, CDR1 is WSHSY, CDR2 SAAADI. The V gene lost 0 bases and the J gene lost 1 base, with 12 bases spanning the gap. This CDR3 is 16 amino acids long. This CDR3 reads CASSESTPLANTEAFF. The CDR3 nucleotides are TGCGCCAGCAGTGAGTCGACTCCCCTGGCGAACACTGAAGCTTTCTTT.

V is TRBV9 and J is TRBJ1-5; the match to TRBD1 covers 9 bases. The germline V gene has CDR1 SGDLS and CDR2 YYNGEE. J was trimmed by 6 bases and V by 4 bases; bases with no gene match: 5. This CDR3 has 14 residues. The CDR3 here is CASSKQGAGQPQHF. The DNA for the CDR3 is TGTGCCAGCAGCAAACAGGGGGCGGGTCAGCCCCAGCATTTT. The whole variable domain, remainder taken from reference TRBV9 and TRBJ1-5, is DSGVTQTPKHLITATGQRVTLRCSPRSGDLSVYWYQQSLDQGLQFLIQYYNGEERAKGNILERFSAQQFPDLHSELNLSSLELGDSALYFCASSKQGAGQPQHFGDGTRLSIL.

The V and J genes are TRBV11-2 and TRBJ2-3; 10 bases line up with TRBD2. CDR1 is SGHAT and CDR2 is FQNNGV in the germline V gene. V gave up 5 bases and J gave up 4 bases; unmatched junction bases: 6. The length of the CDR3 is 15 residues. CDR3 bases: TGTGCCAGCAGCCCAGCGGGGGGGCCCCCAGATACGCAGTATTTT. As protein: CASSPAGGPPDTQYF.

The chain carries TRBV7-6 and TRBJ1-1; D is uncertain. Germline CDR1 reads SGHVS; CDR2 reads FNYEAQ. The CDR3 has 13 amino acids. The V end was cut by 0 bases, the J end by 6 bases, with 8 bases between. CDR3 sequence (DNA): TGTGCCAGCAGCTTAGCGCTAGGGTCTGAAGCTTTCTTT. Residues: CASSLALGSEAFF.

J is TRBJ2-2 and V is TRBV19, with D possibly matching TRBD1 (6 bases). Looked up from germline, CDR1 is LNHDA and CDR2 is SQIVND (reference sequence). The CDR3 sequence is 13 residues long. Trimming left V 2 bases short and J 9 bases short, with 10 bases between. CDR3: CASSIQGYRELFF. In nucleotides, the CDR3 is TGTGCCAGTAGTATACAGGGGTACCGGGAGCTGTTTTTT.